A selection of T cell receptor beta chains follows, all from one sample in a study of vaccination and CD4 T cells after COVID-19. TCRdb re-called the PCR reads with MiXCR, one entry per CDR3 protein. In the table there are about 20,000 distinct CDR3 sequences, 20% to 25% of which are singletons. Antigens of these TCRs are unknown. Source material: cultured CD4+ T cells from blood. The receptors here all came from a human donor with COVID-19. The CDR3 runs from the conserved cysteine through the conserved F or W. Fields, in order: V gene, J gene, clone size, D gene, CDR3 DNA, CDR3 protein. The D gene is left open where the match is weak. The size field is filled for only some rows; it gives once, few, many or a size class.

TRBV7-2	TRBJ1-5	.	.	TGTGCCAGCAGCTTAGTCCCAGGAGTGGGCAATCAGCCCCAGCATTTT	CASSLVPGVGNQPQHF
TRBV6-2/TRBV6-3	TRBJ1-5	.	.	TGTGCCAGCAGTTACACGGGCGGCAATCAGCCCCAGCATTTT	CASSYTGGNQPQHF
TRBV9	TRBJ1-1	few	.	TGTGCCAGCAGCCCGACAGTGATGAACACTGAAGCTTTCTTT	CASSPTVMNTEAFF
TRBV4-3	TRBJ1-2	few	.	TGCGCCAGCAGCCAAAACCAGGGTCCCTATGGCTACACCTTC	CASSQNQGPYGYTF
TRBV7-9	TRBJ1-3	.	.	TGTGCCAGCAGCCCAGGTGGAAACACCATATATTTT	CASSPGGNTIYF
TRBV29-1	TRBJ1-2	.	.	TGCAGCGTTGACAGGGGAGATGGCTACACCTTC	CSVDRGDGYTF
TRBV20-1	TRBJ1-1	few	TRBD1	TGCAGTGCTACTGGACAGGGATGGAACACTGAAGCTTTCTTT	CSATGQGWNTEAFF
TRBV28	TRBJ2-7	few	.	TGTGCCACCCGGCCGGGGACGTTACTCTACGAGCAGTACTTC	CATRPGTLLYEQYF
TRBV7-2	TRBJ1-5	medium-sized	.	TGTGCCAGCAGCCCGCAGTGGTCTGGCTATAGCAATCAGCCCCAGCATTTT	CASSPQWSGYSNQPQHF
TRBV10-2	TRBJ2-7	.	.	TGCGCCAGCAGTTCCCAGGGTCCGTACGAGCAGTACTTC	CASSSQGPYEQYF
TRBV19	TRBJ2-5	.	.	TGTGCCAGTAGAGTCGACAGCCAAGAGACCCAGTACTTC	CASRVDSQETQYF
TRBV5-1	TRBJ1-5	.	TRBD1	TGCGCCAGCAGTCGGACAGGGAGCGATCAGCCCCAGCATTTT	CASSRTGSDQPQHF
TRBV5-1	TRBJ2-2	.	.	TGCGCCAGCAGACCCGAGGTGGTGGCCGGGGAGCTGTTTTTT	CASRPEVVAGELFF
TRBV7-2	TRBJ2-5	.	TRBD2	TGTGCCAGCAGCTTAGAGCGGGGTGAGACCCAGTACTTC	CASSLERGETQYF
TRBV19	TRBJ1-2	.	.	TGTGCCAGTCAGTCATGGGCAGGGTCGGATGGCTACACCTTC	CASQSWAGSDGYTF
TRBV6-1	TRBJ2-7	.	TRBD1	TGTGCCAGCAATCCCCCCAGGGGGACCTACGAGCAGTACTTC	CASNPPRGTYEQYF
TRBV7-9	TRBJ1-4	few	.	TGTGCCAGCACCCTCGGCAGTGGGGCAACTAATGAAAAACTGTTTTTT	CASTLGSGATNEKLFF
TRBV15	TRBJ2-7	medium-sized	TRBD1	TGTGCCACCAGCCCAAACAGGGGTTCCTACGAGCAGTACTTC	CATSPNRGSYEQYF
TRBV27	TRBJ1-6	.	TRBD1	TGTGCCAGCAGGACAGGGCGAGGTTCACCCCTCCACTTT	CASRTGRGSPLHF
TRBV12-3/TRBV12-4	TRBJ1-5	.	.	TGTGCCAGCAGTTTTTCCAGGGGACACAATCAGCCCCAGCATTTT	CASSFSRGHNQPQHF
TRBV5-4	TRBJ2-7	.	TRBD2	TGTGCCAGCAGGGCGGGAGGGGCGCAAACCGCCAATGAGCAGTACTTC	CASRAGGAQTANEQYF
TRBV19	TRBJ2-4	few	.	TGTGCCAGTAGTATTGGGGGTAGCAGGGGGGGACTAGGCAAAAACATTCAGTACTTC	CASSIGGSRGGLGKNIQYF
TRBV10-3	TRBJ2-7	.	.	TGTGCCATCAGCCAAGGACAGAGCTCCTACGAGCAGTACTTC	CAISQGQSSYEQYF
TRBV6-2/TRBV6-3	TRBJ2-3	.	.	TGTGCCAGCAGCCAGAGCACAGATACGCAGTATTTT	CASSQSTDTQYF
TRBV18	TRBJ2-5	.	TRBD1	TGTGCCAGCTCAAGGCGGCAGGGGGAAGAGACCCAGTACTTC	CASSRRQGEETQYF
TRBV6-1	TRBJ2-3	.	.	TGTGCCAGCAGTGAACGTCTGGGGATGGGCACAGATACGCAGTATTTT	CASSERLGMGTDTQYF
TRBV21-1	TRBJ2-7	few	.	TGTGCCAGCAGCAAATGCCCGACAGGGGAGGTCGGCGAGCAGTACTTC	CASSKCPTGEVGEQYF
TRBV6-5	TRBJ1-4	few	TRBD1	TGTGCCAGCAGTTACGCAGACAGGGGGCATCGCGTAAAACTGTTTTTT	CASSYADRGHRVKLFF
TRBV6-5	TRBJ1-3	.	.	TGTGCCAGCAGTTACTCGAATGGGAGGGGCGGAAACACCATATATTTT	CASSYSNGRGGNTIYF
TRBV12-5	TRBJ1-2	few	.	TGTGCTAGTGGCCGACAAAGCAGCTCCTCGAGTTCTTTC	CASGRQSSSSSSF
TRBV20-1	TRBJ1-5	medium-sized	TRBD1	TGCAGTGCATCCAAGACAGGGTATGGACAGCCCCAGCATTTT	CSASKTGYGQPQHF
TRBV29-1	TRBJ1-2	few	.	TGCAGCGTTGAATCGGGGGAGTCCTATGGCTACACCTTC	CSVESGESYGYTF
TRBV11-3	TRBJ2-3	.	TRBD2	TGTGCCAGCAGCTTAACTAGCGGGGCGGGGGATACGCAGTATTTT	CASSLTSGAGDTQYF
TRBV19	TRBJ1-6	few	TRBD1	TGTGCCAGTAGTATCGAAGGGACAGGGAAACCACCCCTCCACTTT	CASSIEGTGKPPLHF
TRBV7-2	TRBJ1-5	.	.	TGTGCCAGCAGCTTATTCGGGGACAGCAATCAGCCCCAGCATTTT	CASSLFGDSNQPQHF
TRBV20-1	TRBJ2-1	.	TRBD1	TGCAGTGCTAGGGGACAGTTTGAGCAGTTCTTC	CSARGQFEQFF
TRBV5-4	TRBJ2-1	.	TRBD1	TGTGCCAGCAGCCTACCGGGACAGAGCTCCTACAATGAGCAGTTCTTC	CASSLPGQSSYNEQFF
TRBV9	TRBJ1-2	.	.	TGTGCCAGCAGCGAGGCAGCTAACTATGGCTACACCTTC	CASSEAANYGYTF
TRBV5-1	TRBJ2-2	few	.	TGCGCCAGCAGCTTGGAGTCCAAATCCACCGGGGAGCTGTTTTTT	CASSLESKSTGELFF
TRBV6-5	TRBJ2-7	few	.	TGTGCCAGCAGTTTACAGGATTACTACGAGCAGTACTTC	CASSLQDYYEQYF
TRBV6-1	TRBJ1-6	few	.	TGTGCCAGCAGTGAAGGTTGGGTTGGTTCACCCCTCCACTTT	CASSEGWVGSPLHF
TRBV11-2	TRBJ2-1	few	TRBD2	TGTGCCAGCAGCTTAGCCTCACTAGCGGGGGGGTACAATGAGCAGTTCTTC	CASSLASLAGGYNEQFF
TRBV27	TRBJ2-7	.	TRBD1	TGTGCCAGCAGCTCGGGACAGGGTTCCTACGAGCAGTACTTC	CASSSGQGSYEQYF
TRBV6-5	TRBJ1-6	few	TRBD1	TGTGCCAGCAGTTACTCGGGACAGGGGATTTCACCCCTCCACTTT	CASSYSGQGISPLHF
TRBV12-3/TRBV12-4	TRBJ2-7	few	TRBD1	TGTGCCAGCAGTTTCAGACACCCGGGACAGAATTACGAGCAGTACTTC	CASSFRHPGQNYEQYF